This entry lists 2 T cell receptor beta chains sequenced from one sample in a study of blood T cell repertoires in COVID-19. Clones were read by immunoSEQ multiplex PCR, and TCRdb kept only the in-frame ones, dropping some. The data contain more than 200,000 clones, 80% to 90% of them singletons. Sequencing input: peripheral blood. The receptors were gathered from a woman of 80 years or more with COVID-19, enrolled during active disease.

This chain connects TRBV4-3 to TRBJ1-2; no firm D call. The CDR3 has 15 amino acids. Germline V lookup: CDR1 LGHNA, CDR2 YSLEER. The V end was cut by 0 bases, the J end by 2 bases, with 10 bases between. The CDR3 DNA follows: TGCGCCAGCAGCCAAGAATTTAATCCCAACTATGGCTACACCTTC. It translates to CASSQEFNPNYGYTF.

This clone was observed a single time. The genes are TRBV5-1 and TRBJ2-6; the D gene is possibly TRBD1 (6 bases). The ends were cut back, 2 bases at V and 2 bases at J, with 11 bases in the middle. Germline lookup yields CDR1 SGHRS and CDR2 YFSETQ. The CDR3 spans 16 residues. The CDR3 spells CASSLGRGTGANVLTF. In DNA, the CDR3 is TGCGCCAGCAGCTTAGGCAGGGGAACTGGGGCCAACGTCCTGACTTTC.